The 11 T cell receptor beta chains in this list originate from one sample, sequenced in a study of identical twins. One entry per CDR3 protein, called by TCRdb with MiXCR from the 5' RACE reads. Here the sample spans more than 400,000 distinct CDR3 sequences, around 15% being singletons. The data were also submitted as part of a second study, on yellow fever vaccine responses in identical twins.

The sample was CD4+ T cells sorted from blood. The receptors shown here come from a woman aged 18-29 years in good health.

This clonotype has a handful of counts. The V call is TRBV2, the J call TRBJ2-1; TRBD2 aligns across 15 bases. V gave up 6 bases and J gave up 8 bases; unmatched junction bases: 2. The CDR3 consists of 14 residues. CDR1 and CDR2 (germline): SNHLY, FYNNEI. The CDR3 DNA is TGTGCCAGCAGGGGACTAGCGGGAGGTTATGAGCAGTTCTTC. This codes for CASRGLAGGYEQFF.

This clonotype has more than one count but fewer than ten. This rearrangement joins TRBV6-5 to TRBJ2-2; 8 bases agree with TRBD2. This CDR3 is built from 17 residues. Losses at the gene ends were 4 bases for V and 2 bases for J; bases not matched to a gene: 9. Per the germline V gene, CDR1 is MNHEY and CDR2 is SVGAGI. CDR3 amino acids: CASSSRLVAGNTGELFF. The CDR3 bases are TGTGCCAGCAGTTCCCGACTTGTAGCGGGAAACACCGGGGAGCTGTTTTTT.

The chain employs TRBV6-2 or TRBV6-3 and TRBJ2-1; no firm D call. V was trimmed by 6 bases and J by 5 bases, leaving 11 bases between them. There are 13 residues in the CDR3. Germline-derived CDR1 and CDR2 are MNHEY and SVGEGT. The CDR3 protein is CASSPLLNNEQFF. DNA for the CDR3: TGTGCCAGCAGCCCCTTGTTAAACAATGAGCAGTTCTTC.

The J gene is TRBJ2-2, the V gene TRBV24-1, with TRBD1 matching over 9 bases. There are 17 residues in the CDR3. Germline CDR1 and CDR2: KGHDR and SFDVKD. Trimming at V came to 7 bases and at J to 4 bases, leaving 12 bases not matched to a gene. In DNA form, the CDR3 reads TGTGCCACCAGGACGAATACCGGGACAGGGAGCACCGGGGAGCTGTTTTTT. This encodes CATRTNTGTGSTGELFF.

The rearrangement joins TRBV27 to TRBJ2-2, with D possibly TRBD2 on 6 matching bases. CDR3 length: 17 amino acids. V was shortened by 0 bases and J by 2 bases, with 13 bases between the two germline ends. Germline CDR1 and CDR2: MNHEY and SMNVEV (reference sequence). The chain's CDR3 is CASSLSSAGTNTGELFF. DNA of the CDR3: TGTGCCAGCAGTTTATCGTCTGCCGGGACTAACACCGGGGAGCTGTTTTTT.

The sample holds many counts of this clonotype. CDR3 DNA: TGTGCCAGCAGTCCCTCTGTCGGGGGAGATGAGACCCAGTACTTC. This translates into CASSPSVGGDETQYF. The genes are TRBV6-1 and TRBJ2-5; a possible D gene is TRBD2 (6 bases). The CDR3 length is 15 residues. V lost 5 bases and J 5 bases, leaving 18 bases between the germline ends. Germline CDR1 and CDR2: MNHNS and SASEGT.

V usage is TRBV15 and J usage is TRBJ2-4, with D possibly called TRBD1 or TRBD2 (5 bases each). Germline loops: CDR1 LNHNV, CDR2 YYDKDF (reference sequence). The CDR3 has 16 amino acids. Trimming stripped 0 bases from V and 6 bases from J, with 15 bases between. Here the CDR3 reads CATSRDEGRGGNIQYF. In nucleotides, the CDR3 is TGTGCCACCAGCAGAGATGAGGGGCGAGGAGGAAACATTCAGTACTTC.

This clonotype was counted only a few times. The J gene is TRBJ1-1, the V gene TRBV3-1; possibly TRBD1 for D (5 bases). The CDR3 length is 12 residues. Trimming left V 4 bases short and J 10 bases short, with 13 bases between. Germline V gives CDR1 LGHDT, CDR2 YNNKEL (reference sequence). This CDR3 is CASSRDRGVAFF. The CDR3 DNA reads as TGTGCCAGCAGCCGAGACCGAGGGGTAGCTTTCTTT.

This chain connects TRBV28 to TRBJ2-7, with TRBD1 matching over 12 bases. CDR1 and CDR2 from the germline V gene are MDHEN and SYDVKM. The CDR3 runs 16 residues. Trimming took 6 bases from V and 5 from J; bases not matched to a gene: 11. CDR3 residues: CASRVTGTGGRDEQYF. The CDR3 bases are TGTGCCAGCAGAGTTACCGGGACAGGGGGCAGGGACGAGCAGTACTTC.

This clonotype occurred a few times. The rearrangement links TRBV10-3 to TRBJ1-5, with a weak D call TRBD1 (6 bases). V lost 6 bases, J lost 4 bases, and 7 bases lay in between. This CDR3 is built from 12 residues. Germline assignment: CDR1 ENHRY and CDR2 SYGVKD. CDR3 region: CAISTGNQPQHF. Written as DNA, the CDR3 is TGTGCCATCAGCACAGGGAATCAGCCCCAGCATTTT.

This rearrangement joins TRBV20-1 to TRBJ1-1, with a possible D match to TRBD1 (5 bases). Germline-derived CDR1 and CDR2 are DFQATT and SNEGSKA (reference sequence). Trimming removed 7 bases at V and 1 base at J, with 7 bases between. This CDR3 contains 11 residues. The chain's CDR3 is CSGQRNTEAFF. Here the CDR3 DNA reads TGCAGTGGACAGAGGAACACTGAAGCTTTCTTT.